Below, 22 T cell receptor beta chains from the same sample are listed, as sequenced in a study of regulatory T cells in long-lasting Graves disease. Building of the TCR beta libraries involved iRepertoire HTBI primers and Arm-PCR of CDR3 regions. MiXCR, run by TCRdb on the multiplex PCR reads, gives a single entry per CDR3 protein. The sample yields hundreds of thousands of distinct CDR3 sequences, roughly a fifth seen once. The time point was: persistent/refractory GD, antithyroid drugs over 5 years with positive TRAb. Following extraction of RNA from PBMCs, that RNA was used to make the TCR library. The material was peripheral blood mononuclear cells (PBMCs), obtained when the disease was refractory, from a patient treated with antithyroid drugs. Every receptor here comes from a female donor with Graves disease.

The V gene is TRBV29-1, the J gene TRBJ1-3, with 11 bases fitting TRBD1. The ends lost 7 bases at V and 3 bases at J; junction bases unmatched: 5. Germline CDR1 SQVTM, CDR2 ANQGSEA. The CDR3 is 14 amino acids. This chain's CDR3 is CSAGQGASGNTIYF. CDR3 DNA: TGCAGCGCCGGACAGGGGGCGAGTGGAAACACCATATATTTT.

Ten or more counts support this clonotype. The chain recombines TRBV19 with TRBJ1-2, with unresolved D. CDR1 is LNHDA and CDR2 is SQIVND in the germline V gene (reference sequence). The CDR3 contains 16 residues. With 3 bases removed from V and 2 bases from J, the gap between germline ends came to 16 bases. The CDR3 reads CASSIYPRGRNYGYTF. DNA for the CDR3: TGTGCCAGTAGTATCTACCCCCGGGGAAGAAACTATGGCTACACCTTC.

This clonotype was recorded many times. The chain recombines TRBV12-3 or TRBV12-4 with TRBJ2-7, with TRBD2 matching 9 bases. V shed 3 bases and J 2 bases; nucleotides not matched to a gene: 14. This CDR3 is 18 amino acids long. This CDR3 reads CASSFYGRGTSRAYEQYF. In DNA, the CDR3 is TGTGCCAGCAGTTTCTATGGAAGGGGGACTAGCAGAGCCTACGAGCAGTACTTC.

The chain joins TRBV6-1 to TRBJ2-2; TRBD1 might be the D (6 bases). The CDR3 loop spans 14 amino acids. The V end was cut by 6 bases, the J end by 7 bases, with 15 bases between. Germline V gives CDR1 MNHNS, CDR2 SASEGT. In DNA form, the CDR3 reads TGTGCCAGCAGACCAGACAGGTTTCGCGGGGAGCTGTTTTTT. Translation: CASRPDRFRGELFF.

This rearrangement joins TRBV20-1 to TRBJ2-4; D is undetermined. Trimming shortened V by 6 bases and J by 1 base, and 16 bases separated the two germline ends. In germline, CDR1 is DFQATT, CDR2 SNEGSKA (reference sequence). The CDR3 spans 15 residues. This chain's CDR3 is CSAPQSLVAKNIQYF. The CDR3 DNA reads TGCAGTGCACCCCAGTCCTTAGTGGCCAAAAACATTCAGTACTTC.

The chain uses TRBV7-6 and TRBJ2-3; 8 positions agree with TRBD2. There are 19 residues in the CDR3. The V gene end was trimmed by 2 bases and the J gene end by 2 bases; junction bases not matched to a gene: 15. Germline loops: CDR1 SGHVS, CDR2 FNYEAQ. CDR3 sequence: CASSLFPVIREGNTDTQYF. CDR3 DNA sequence: TGTGCCAGCAGCTTATTCCCCGTAATTCGGGAGGGAAACACAGATACGCAGTATTTT. The variable domain in full, with the rest retrieved from reference TRBV7-6 and TRBJ2-3, is GAGVSQSPRYKVTKRGQDVALRCDPISGHVSLYWYRQALGQGPEFLTYFNYEAQQDKSGLPNDRFSAERPEGSISTLTIQRTEQRDSAMYRCASSLFPVIREGNTDTQYFGPGTRLTVL.

At least ten counts were recorded for this clonotype. The genes are TRBV7-9 and TRBJ1-1; D is unresolved. V was cut by 4 bases and J by 5 bases, with 26 bases left in between. The germline V gene has CDR1 SEHNR and CDR2 FQNEAQ (reference sequence). The CDR3 length is 18 residues. As DNA, the CDR3 is TGTGCCAGCAGCTCCTACCATTTGAGTCTTGGGAGACGGACTGAAGCTTTCTTT. This codes for CASSSYHLSLGRRTEAFF.

The chain has TRBV20-1 and TRBJ2-5; possible D gene TRBD2, 6 bases. Germline CDR1 and CDR2: DFQATT and SNEGSKA (reference sequence). V was cut by 5 bases and J by 1 base, with 11 bases left in between. The CDR3 extends over 13 amino acids. The CDR3 sequence: CSAPISGQETQYF. The CDR3 DNA sequence: TGCAGTGCTCCGATTAGCGGCCAAGAGACCCAGTACTTC.

V gene TRBV3-1 combines with J gene TRBJ2-5; a weak D match, TRBD1 (6 bases). V was trimmed by 0 bases and J by 8 bases, leaving 16 bases between them. This CDR3 spans 15 amino acids. Germline CDR1 LGHDT, CDR2 YNNKEL (reference sequence). In DNA form, the CDR3 reads TGTGCCAGCAGCCAAGAAGGGACACTCTCGGAAACCCAGTACTTC. It yields the protein CASSQEGTLSETQYF.

This clonotype was detected ten times or more. The chain joins TRBV12-3 or TRBV12-4 to TRBJ2-5; D possibly corresponds to TRBD1 (5 bases). This CDR3 is 13 amino acids long. The germline V and J ends were trimmed by 4 bases and 4 bases, with 10 bases remaining between them. The CDR3 sequence is CASSWKGPETQYF. The CDR3 nucleotides read TGTGCCAGCAGTTGGAAGGGGCCAGAGACCCAGTACTTC.

This sequence joins TRBV28 and TRBJ2-3; no reliable D call. Trimming took 5 bases from V and 7 from J, leaving 13 bases between them. The CDR3 is made up of 13 amino acids. From germline, CDR1 is MDHEN and CDR2 SYDVKM. In DNA form, the CDR3 reads TGTGCCAGCAGTCCCTCAGACACCTATACGCAGTATTTT. Its protein is CASSPSDTYTQYF. Drawing the rest from reference TRBV28 and TRBJ2-3, the complete variable domain is DVKVTQSSRYLVKRTGEKVFLECVQDMDHENMFWYRQDPGLGLRLIYFSYDVKMKEKGDIPEGYSVSREKKERFSLILESASTNQTSMYLCASSPSDTYTQYFGPGTRLTVL.

There are a few counts of this clonotype. The CDR3 loop reads CASSYPRDSYEQYF. CDR3 coding DNA: TGTGCCAGCAGTTACCCACGGGACAGCTACGAGCAGTACTTC. The chain links TRBV6-5 to TRBJ2-7; 7 nucleotides align to TRBD1. CDR3 length: 14 residues. CDR1 is MNHEY and CDR2 is SVGAGI in the germline V gene. J was trimmed by 3 bases and V by 2 bases; bases with no gene match: 4.

The CDR3: CASSLAAAAGTEAFF. The CDR3 coding sequence is TGTGCCAGCAGTTTAGCCGCGGCAGCAGGGACTGAAGCTTTCTTT. This chain uses TRBV27 with TRBJ1-1; D may be TRBD1 (5 bases). The V gene's germline CDR1 is MNHEY and CDR2 SMNVEV (reference sequence). Deletions cut 2 bases from V and 5 bases from J, with 15 bases between. CDR3 length: 15 residues.

CDR3 residues: CAIRGEAAYGYTF. The CDR3 nucleotides read TGTGCCATCAGGGGGGAAGCGGCCTATGGCTACACCTTC. The chain employs TRBV10-3 and TRBJ1-2; D is perhaps TRBD1 (5 bases). This CDR3 spans 13 amino acids. CDR1 ENHRY and CDR2 SYGVKD come from the germline V gene. Trimming took 6 bases from V and 4 from J, leaving 12 bases between them.

This clonotype was recorded at least ten times. The chain combines TRBV7-9 with TRBJ2-5; D is unclear. The germline CDR1 and CDR2 sequences are SEHNR and FQNEAQ (reference sequence). This CDR3 has 14 amino acids. V was trimmed by 4 bases and J by 5 bases, leaving 14 bases between them. The CDR3 DNA follows: TGTGCCAGCAGCTCCCCGACTTTGGTTGAGACCCAGTACTTC. Translating gives CASSSPTLVETQYF.

This clonotype was seen many times. The rearrangement joins TRBV28 to TRBJ2-5; 11 bases map to TRBD2. From germline, CDR1 is MDHEN and CDR2 SYDVKM. CDR3 length: 17 amino acids. The V and J ends lost 1 base and 5 bases, in that order; junction bases with no gene match: 9. In DNA form, the CDR3 reads TGTGCCAGCAGTTTATACCTTCTAGCGGGAGGACGGGAGACCCAGTACTTC. Translating gives CASSLYLLAGGRETQYF.

This rearrangement joins TRBV24-1 to TRBJ2-7; D tentatively reads TRBD1 or TRBD2 (6 bases each). From germline, CDR1 is KGHDR and CDR2 SFDVKD. Trimming shortened V by 7 bases and J by 0 bases, and 12 bases separated the two germline ends. This CDR3 region has 14 residues. This chain's CDR3 is CATSPRGRSYEQYF. The CDR3 bases are TGTGCCACCAGCCCCCGGGGGCGCTCCTACGAGCAGTACTTC.

The chain couples TRBV10-3 to TRBJ1-1, with TRBD1 matching over 7 bases. V shed 2 bases and J 1 base; nucleotides not matched to a gene: 4. This CDR3 has 15 residues. Germline-derived CDR1 and CDR2 are ENHRY and SYGVKD. The CDR3 reads CAISEATGWNTEAFF. The CDR3 nucleotides are TGTGCCATCAGTGAGGCGACAGGGTGGAACACTGAAGCTTTCTTT.

The genes are TRBV2 and TRBJ2-2; 8 nucleotides agree with TRBD1. V dropped 8 bases and J dropped 1; count of bases not matched to a gene: 6. Germline CDR1 is SNHLY and CDR2 is FYNNEI. The CDR3 sequence is 15 residues long. CDR3: CASSVGQENTGELFF. The DNA for the CDR3 is TGTGCCAGCTCAGTGGGACAGGAGAACACCGGGGAGCTGTTTTTT.

Written as DNA, the CDR3 is TGCGCCAGCAGATATGACGCCAGTTATAACGAGCAGTACTTC. This gives the protein CASRYDASYNEQYF. The chain combines TRBV5-1 with TRBJ2-7, with unresolved D. This CDR3 has 14 residues. Germline V CDR1 and CDR2: SGHRS, YFSETQ. Trimming pared 5 bases from V and 5 bases from J, leaving 17 bases between.

This clonotype was found a few times. V and J are TRBV6-2 or TRBV6-3 and TRBJ1-2; D gene ambiguous. Germline values: CDR1 MNHEY, CDR2 SVGEGT. V was trimmed by 5 bases and J by 5 bases, leaving 18 bases between them. The CDR3 covers 15 residues. For the CDR3, the DNA is TGTGCCAGCAGTGAAGCTGGGAGTTTCTTATATGGCTACACCTTC. It translates to CASSEAGSFLYGYTF.

The chain combines TRBV30 with TRBJ1-6; 10 nucleotides agree with TRBD1. Germline CDR1 reads GTSNPN; CDR2 reads SVGIG (reference sequence). With V trimmed by 7 bases and J by 6 bases, 6 bases remained unmatched. This CDR3 is 14 amino acids long. CDR3 protein: CASNRDRGNSPLHF. The CDR3, as DNA: TGTGCCTCAAACCGGGACAGGGGTAATTCACCCCTCCACTTT.